This is a list of T cell receptor beta chains from one sample in a study of resident and recirculating memory T cells in vitiligo. The repertoire was sequenced with immunoSEQ multiplex PCR; TCRdb's copy has only in-frame clones and lacks some. The sample consists of 70,000 or so clones, approximately 91% of them appearing once. The sample taken for sequencing was blood. Receptors originate from a male donor with vitiligo. Each CDR3 is given with its conserved first and last residue. The D gene is left open where the match is weak. Some rows have no size entry. The others give once, few or many, or a class for an expanded clone.

clone_size | d_call | j_call | v_call | cdr3_aa | cdr3_nt
. | . | TRBJ1-2 | TRBV10-3 | CAISEQRNYGYTF | TGTGCCATCAGTGAACAGAGAAACTATGGCTACACCTTC
. | TRBD2 | TRBJ2-3 | TRBV9 | CASSVRTSGTDTQYF | TGTGCCAGCAGCGTTCGGACTAGCGGCACAGATACGCAGTATTTT
. | . | TRBJ2-7 | TRBV7-9 | CASSLDGSGPYEQYF | TGTGCCAGCAGCTTAGACGGGAGCGGCCCCTACGAGCAGTACTTC
. | TRBD2 | TRBJ2-7 | TRBV4-1 | CASSQWGGGAVEQYF | TGCGCCAGCAGCCAATGGGGCGGGGGGGCGGTCGAGCAGTACTTC
once | . | TRBJ1-4 | TRBV10-2 | CASRAQAEKLFF | TGCGCCAGCAGAGCACAGGCCGAAAAACTGTTTTTT
once | . | TRBJ1-2 | TRBV4-1 | CASSQEAAAGHGYTF | TGCGCCAGCAGCCAAGAAGCCGCGGCAGGGCATGGCTACACCTTC
. | TRBD1 | TRBJ1-2 | TRBV29-1 | CSVVIPPGQDGYTF | TGCAGCGTTGTTATCCCTCCGGGACAGGATGGCTACACCTTC
once | . | TRBJ2-1 | TRBV11-3 | CASSLGDTNEQFF | TGTGCCAGCAGCTTGGGGGACACCAATGAGCAGTTCTTC
few | . | TRBJ2-2 | TRBV19 | CASSMGRGSGELFF | TGTGCCAGTAGTATGGGCAGGGGTAGCGGGGAGCTGTTTTTT
. | . | TRBJ2-3 | TRBV9 | CASSADMPFSTDTQYF | TGTGCCAGCAGCGCGGACATGCCTTTTAGCACAGATACGCAGTATTTT
. | TRBD1 | TRBJ1-5 | TRBV2 | CASRGQGRYQPQHF | TGTGCCAGCAGAGGACAGGGGCGATATCAGCCCCAGCATTTT
. | . | TRBJ1-4 | TRBV6-1 | CASSGTELATNEKLFF | TGTGCCAGCAGTGGGACAGAACTTGCAACTAATGAAAAACTGTTTTTT
. | TRBD1 | TRBJ2-7 | TRBV6-6 | CASSPRGRGSSYEQYF | TGTGCCAGCAGTCCCCGGGGCAGGGGGAGCTCCTACGAGCAGTACTTC
. | TRBD2 | TRBJ2-2 | TRBV9 | CASSERPPQGLAGAGELFF | TGTGCCAGCAGCGAGAGGCCACCCCAGGGACTAGCGGGGGCCGGGGAGCTGTTTTTT
. | . | TRBJ1-2 | TRBV6-1 | CASSEDSYGYTF | TGTGCCAGCAGTGAAGACAGTTATGGCTACACCTTC
. | TRBD1 | TRBJ1-1 | TRBV6-1 | CASSETLTGGTEAFF | TGTGCCAGCAGTGAAACTTTAACAGGGGGCACTGAAGCTTTCTTT
. | TRBD1 | TRBJ1-2 | TRBV4-2 | CASSQSQGVDGYTF | TGTGCCAGCAGCCAATCGCAGGGGGTGGATGGCTACACCTTC